The T cell receptor (beta chain) under discussion was sequenced for a study of T cells after yellow fever vaccination (dated by TCRdb to the late 2010s). Study-level background: The SMART-Seq v4 Ultra Low Input RNA kit was used to prepare libraries from fractions with low cell numbers. To follow T-cell clones before and after primary and booster YFV17D yellow fever vaccination, bulk TCR alpha and beta repertoires were sequenced over time. Two healthy male donors, one aged 18 to 29 and one aged 30 to 40 years, made up the cohort. Blood samples were taken at several timepoints before and after primary and secondary immunization, and bulk PBMC replicates and cell subsets were isolated.

V trim: 4 bases; J trim: 0 bases; unmatched bases: 10. Its CDR3 holds 18 amino acids, cysteine through phenylalanine. Of the read, only the CDR3 DNA is kept; its 54 bases are in frame from base 1. Looking up the germline V gene (reference sequence) yields CDR1 LNHNV and CDR2 YYDKDF. This clonotype was recorded at least ten times. Its antigen specificity is not known. No much larger clone exists at a distance of one base, and base qualities are not known. Broad study findings and their caveats: Compared with the primary T-cell response, the secondary T-cell response was weaker but faster, peaking on day 5 rather than day 15. Because abundant contaminating clonotypes from the bulk population could be contained in FACS-sorted repertoires, computational filtering was required. Most clones expanded after primary vaccination were re-detected after the booster (almost 97% of CD4 and around 88% of CD8), suggesting broad memory maintenance. Because only two donors were included in the study, the extent to which the findings can be generalized is limited. A small share of clonotypes was detected in both CD4 and CD8 compartments, with the overlap likely arising from convergent recombination.

Data came from an Illumina NovaSeq 6000. TCR cDNA was synthesized by 5'RACE template switching, through which a universal primer site and unique molecular identifiers were introduced. Priming for cDNA synthesis came from both the TCR alpha and TCR beta constant segments. Libraries were amplified in two PCR steps, with sample barcodes and sequencing adapters added in the second step. Sequencing of libraries was performed on Illumina HiSeq 2500 (2x100 bp) or NovaSeq (2x150 bp). Per the original workflow: MIGEC was used to demultiplex reads and collapse the reads into UMI consensus sequences, and MiXCR was used for V(D)J alignment. Using edgeR on replicate PBMC samples, clonotypes were called vaccine-responding if FDR was below 0.01 and the log2 fold change was above 5 up to day 15. Bulk clonotypes were assigned CD4 or CD8 identity according to which sequenced CD4 or CD8 repertoire held them at higher abundance. The public sequencing data were trimmed at Q25 with fastp and processed into clonotypes with MiXCR by TCRdb, which kept only in-frame beta chains. CDR3 protein duplicates are merged, each entry listing the most common genes and DNA. In this record, the V and J calls reflect TCRdb's handling and not the investigators' own analysis. The sample yields 250,000 to 350,000 distinct CDR3 sequences; 8.7% were counted once. Clones ranked in the top ten supply about 3.5% of the sample.

What this sample's treatment or condition label stands for: live attenuated yellow fever vaccine strain. PBMCs were isolated from peripheral blood using a standard Ficoll-Paque protocol. Dynabeads CD4 and CD8 positive selection kits were used to isolate the CD4 and CD8 T-cell fractions. TriZol was used to extract RNA from bulk PBMCs, from CD4 and CD8 fractions, and from dextramer-positive and dextramer-negative fractions. Material: CD4+ T cells sorted from PBMCs, obtained 5 days after the yellow fever booster vaccination. The V gene is TRBV15 and the J gene is TRBJ2-3; 10 of the junction bases match TRBD1. This clonotype was sampled from a young man who received the YFV17D yellow fever vaccine. This receptor has the CDR3 CATSKSGTGDLSTDTQYF. Here is the DNA: TGTGCCACCAGCAAGAGCGGGACAGGGGACCTTAGCACAGATACGCAGTATTTT.